The rows below give T cell receptor beta chains drawn from one sample of a study of T cell responses to AZD1222 COVID-19 vaccine. Profiling relied on immunoSEQ multiplex PCR, and the TCRdb table lists in-frame clones only, not all of them. The table lists 55,000 to 65,000 clones, 70% to 90% of them singletons. The sequencing here drew on peripheral blood, taken on day 0 of AZD1222 vaccination. The source of these receptors is an adult in good health. The CDR3 runs from the conserved cysteine through the conserved F or W. A D gene is named only where the DNA matches it firmly. The size field is filled for only some rows; it gives once, few, many or a size class.

>TRBV2|13|.|.|TRBJ2-2
TGTGCCAGCAGTCCGGGGAACACCGGGGAGCTGTTTTTT
CASSPGNTGELFF
>TRBV5-4|16|TRBD1|.|TRBJ2-2
TGTGCCAGCAGCGACAGGGCAGGGTCGAACACCGGGGAGCTGTTTTTT
CASSDRAGSNTGELFF
>TRBV9|13|TRBD1|.|TRBJ2-3
TGTGCCAGCAGCGCTACTACAGGGGCGTCGCAGTATTTT
CASSATTGASQYF
>TRBV18|18|TRBD1|.|TRBJ1-5
TGTGCCAGCTCACCAGGGACAGGGGGCGTATTAAGCAATCAGCCCCAGCATTTT
CASSPGTGGVLSNQPQHF
>TRBV5-1|14|.|.|TRBJ2-7
TGCGCCAGCAGCTGGCCGGGACAAAACTACGAGCAGTACTTC
CASSWPGQNYEQYF
>TRBV30|18|.|.|TRBJ1-5
TGTGCCTGGAGTTCTGGCAGGCTTGGGGTCGGTAGCAATCAGCCCCAGCATTTT
CAWSSGRLGVGSNQPQHF
>TRBV3-1/TRBV3-2|15|.|.|TRBJ1-1
TGTGCCAGCAGCCAAGAGGACAGCATGAACACTGAAGCTTTCTTT
CASSQEDSMNTEAFF
>TRBV10-3|13|.|.|TRBJ2-7
TGTGCCATCAGTGAGGAGGACGGCTACGAGCAGTACTTC
CAISEEDGYEQYF
>TRBV5-1|16|.|.|TRBJ1-3
TGCGCCAGCAGCGTAAAGGTCGGGTTGGGAGGAAACACCATATATTTT
CASSVKVGLGGNTIYF
>TRBV15|14|.|.|TRBJ2-1
TGTGCCACCAGCCGAGGGGTTTCCTACAATGAGCAGTTCTTC
CATSRGVSYNEQFF
>TRBV28|14|TRBD1|once|TRBJ2-7
TGTGCCAGCAGGGACAGGGGAGGTCCCTACGAGCAGTACTTC
CASRDRGGPYEQYF
>TRBV11-2|13|.|.|TRBJ2-7
TGTGCCAGCAGCTTACCGCCTCATTACGAGCAGTACTTC
CASSLPPHYEQYF
>TRBV29-1|13|.|.|TRBJ2-2
TGCAGCGTTGAAAGTCAGGGCTTCGGGGAGCTGTTTTTT
CSVESQGFGELFF
>TRBV29-1|15|TRBD1|.|TRBJ2-7
TGCAGCGTTGGTGGTGGAGGACAGGGGGGTTACGAGCAGTACTTC
CSVGGGGQGGYEQYF
>TRBV20-1|12|.|.|TRBJ2-7
TGCAGTGCTAGTTGGAGCGAGAGGGAGCAGTACTTC
CSASWSEREQYF
>TRBV11-3|15|.|few|TRBJ1-4
TGTGCCAGCAGCCCTTGGAACTGCACCCTTGAAAAACTGTTTTTT
CASSPWNCTLEKLFF
>TRBV2|14|TRBD2|.|TRBJ2-7
TGTGCCAGCAGTGACAGTTGGGGCGGGGGCGAGCAGTACTTC
CASSDSWGGGEQYF
>TRBV20-1|12|.|.|TRBJ1-5
TGCAGTGCTAGTCTAGACCCTCAGCCCCAGCATTTT
CSASLDPQPQHF
>TRBV9|14|TRBD1|.|TRBJ2-3
TGTGCCAGCAGCGCCGGGACAGGGACAGATACGCAGTATTTT
CASSAGTGTDTQYF
>TRBV19|14|.|.|TRBJ2-1
TGTGCCAGTAGTATGAGCACCTCCTACAATGAGCAGTTCTTC
CASSMSTSYNEQFF
>TRBV2|15|.|.|TRBJ1-1
TGTGCCAGCAGCCAAAGTGGGGTTAGTGTCACTGAAGCTTTCTTT
CASSQSGVSVTEAFF
>TRBV20-1|12|.|.|TRBJ1-1
TGCAGTGCTAGTGGGAGGGGCACTGAAGCTTTCTTT
CSASGRGTEAFF
>TRBV18|13|TRBD1|.|TRBJ1-1
TGTGCCAGCTCACAAACAGGGGACACTGAAGCTTTCTTT
CASSQTGDTEAFF
>TRBV19|16|TRBD1|once|TRBJ1-1
TGTGCCAGTAGTATACCGGGACAGGGTGGGGGAACTGAAGCTTTCTTT
CASSIPGQGGGTEAFF
>TRBV28|14|TRBD1|.|TRBJ2-7
TGTGCCAGCAGTTCTCCGGGACAGGCCTACGAGCAGTACTTC
CASSSPGQAYEQYF
>TRBV7-9|13|TRBD1|.|TRBJ1-1
TGTGCCAGCAGCATACAGGGGTTCGCTGAAGCTTTCTTT
CASSIQGFAEAFF
>TRBV10-3|11|.|.|TRBJ2-7
TGTGCCACCCTGACAGGTTACGAGCAGTACTTC
CATLTGYEQYF
>TRBV6-5|14|.|once|TRBJ2-7
TGTGCCAGCAGTTTTATAAACGGGGACTACGAGCAGTACTTC
CASSFINGDYEQYF
>TRBV3-1/TRBV3-2|13|.|.|TRBJ1-3
TGTGCCAGCAGCCAAGATCGGGAAAACACCATATATTTT
CASSQDRENTIYF
>TRBV7-2|13|.|.|TRBJ1-2
TGTGCCAGCAGCTCCGCACGGAATTATGGCTACACCTTC
CASSSARNYGYTF
>TRBV6-5|14|.|.|TRBJ2-4
TGTGCCAGCAGATCCCCTCCCGGAGAGAACATTCAGTACTTC
CASRSPPGENIQYF
>TRBV25-1|13|.|.|TRBJ2-2
TGTGCCAGCAGAGCGCAGGGGATGGGGGAGCTGTTTTTT
CASRAQGMGELFF
>TRBV7-2|14|.|once|TRBJ1-5
TGTGCCAGCAGCTTAGTGCGTGGGAGTGGGCCCCAGCATTTT
CASSLVRGSGPQHF
>TRBV6-6|13|.|.|TRBJ2-3
TGTGCCAGCAGTTACGTAAGCACAGATACGCAGTATTTT
CASSYVSTDTQYF
>TRBV5-8|15|.|.|TRBJ1-4
TGTGCCAGCAGGGAGAGAAAATTGATGCACGAAAAACTGTTTTTT
CASRERKLMHEKLFF
>TRBV6-1|13|TRBD1|.|TRBJ1-1
TGTGCCAGCAGTGAAGTAGGACAGGTTGAAGCTTTCTTT
CASSEVGQVEAFF
>TRBV10-3|13|TRBD1|once|TRBJ1-3
TGTGCCATCACGGCAGGGGGTGGAAACACCATATATTTT
CAITAGGGNTIYF
>TRBV2|13|TRBD1|.|TRBJ2-7
TGTGCCAGCCGGGGACAGGGAGTCCACGAGCAGTACTTC
CASRGQGVHEQYF
>TRBV19|13|TRBD1|.|TRBJ1-1
TGTGCCAGTAGTCAGCAGGGGGTCACTGAAGCTTTCTTT
CASSQQGVTEAFF
>TRBV6-4|12|.|few|TRBJ2-1
TGTGCCAGCAGTGACAGGGACAATGAGCAGTTCTTC
CASSDRDNEQFF
>TRBV10-2|14|.|.|TRBJ2-7
TGCGCCAGCAGTGATAGTGGGGTAGACTACGAGCAGTACTTC
CASSDSGVDYEQYF
>TRBV4-2|14|.|.|TRBJ2-7
TGTGCCAGCAGCCAAGACCGCCGGGAACCCGGAAGAAATTTC
CASSQDRREPGRNF
>TRBV9|16|TRBD1|.|TRBJ1-6
TGTGCCAGCAGCGTAGGTTGGGGACAGGCGGAGTCACCCCTCCACTTT
CASSVGWGQAESPLHF
>TRBV6-5|15|.|.|TRBJ1-2
TGTGCCAGCAGTCCCTGGGCAGGGGCGACTAAGGACTACACCTTC
CASSPWAGATKDYTF
>TRBV7-2|16|.|.|TRBJ2-3
TGTGCCAGCAGCTTGGAGGGGACATCTAATACAGATACGCAGTATTTT
CASSLEGTSNTDTQYF
>TRBV5-8|15|.|.|TRBJ1-1
TGTGCCAGCAGCTTACGTGGCTTACAAGTCACTGAAGCTTTCTTT
CASSLRGLQVTEAFF
>TRBV6-5|13|.|.|TRBJ1-6
TGTGCCTCAGGGAGTGAAGGAAATTCACCCCTCCACTTT
CASGSEGNSPLHF
>TRBV7-8|15|TRBD1|once|TRBJ1-1
TGTGCCAGCAGCTTAGCGGGGCGGGACAGGCCCCTCGCTTTCTTT
CASSLAGRDRPLAFF
>TRBV27|12|.|few|TRBJ2-7
TGTGCCAGCAGTTTATCCGGATACGAGCAGTACTTC
CASSLSGYEQYF
>TRBV5-5|15|TRBD1|.|TRBJ1-1
TGTGCCAGCAGCTTGGTCCAGGGGGCGAACACTGAAGCTTTCTTT
CASSLVQGANTEAFF
>TRBV5-1|12|.|.|TRBJ2-3
TGCGCCAGCAGCTTGGTTGCAGATACGCAGTATTTT
CASSLVADTQYF
>TRBV3-1/TRBV3-2|12|.|.|TRBJ1-2
TGTGCCAGCAGCCAAGATGACTATGGCTACACCTTC
CASSQDDYGYTF
>TRBV20-1|13|.|.|TRBJ1-2
TGCAGTGCTAGTTCCAGGGGAATGGCTGGCTACACCTTC
CSASSRGMAGYTF
>TRBV6-5|14|.|.|TRBJ2-5
TGTGCCAGCAGTCACGGTGTAAGCCAAGAGACCCAGTACTTC
CASSHGVSQETQYF
>TRBV9|14|.|.|TRBJ2-5
TGTGCCAGCAGCGTAACTCAGGGGCCGGAGACCCAGTACTTC
CASSVTQGPETQYF
>TRBV6-1|13|TRBD2|.|TRBJ2-7
TGTGCCAGCAGGGGACTAGGTCCCTACGAGCAGTACTTC
CASRGLGPYEQYF
>TRBV6-1|16|.|.|TRBJ1-5
TGTGCCAGCAGTGAATGGGGTCGGGCTGGCAATCAGCCCCAGCATTTT
CASSEWGRAGNQPQHF
>TRBV7-9|15|.|.|TRBJ1-1
TGTGCCAGCAGTTACCGGGACGGTCAGAACACTGAAGCTTTCTTT
CASSYRDGQNTEAFF
>TRBV11-2|14|TRBD1|.|TRBJ1-1
TGTGCCAGCAGCTTAACAGGGGGATCTACTGAAGCTTTCTTT
CASSLTGGSTEAFF